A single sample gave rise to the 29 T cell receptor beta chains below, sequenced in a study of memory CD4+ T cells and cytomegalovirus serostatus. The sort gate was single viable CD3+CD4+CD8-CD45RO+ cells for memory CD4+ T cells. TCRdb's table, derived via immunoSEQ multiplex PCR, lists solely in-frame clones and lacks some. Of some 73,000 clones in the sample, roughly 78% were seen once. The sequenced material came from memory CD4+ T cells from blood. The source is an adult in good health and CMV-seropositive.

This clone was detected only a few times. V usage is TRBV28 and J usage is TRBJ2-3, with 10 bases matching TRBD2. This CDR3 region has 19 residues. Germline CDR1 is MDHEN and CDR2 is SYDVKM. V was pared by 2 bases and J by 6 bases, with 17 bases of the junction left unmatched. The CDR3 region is CASSLGGGTSGNLGDTQYF. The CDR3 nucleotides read TGTGCCAGCAGTTTAGGGGGGGGAACTAGCGGGAACTTAGGGGATACGCAGTATTTT.

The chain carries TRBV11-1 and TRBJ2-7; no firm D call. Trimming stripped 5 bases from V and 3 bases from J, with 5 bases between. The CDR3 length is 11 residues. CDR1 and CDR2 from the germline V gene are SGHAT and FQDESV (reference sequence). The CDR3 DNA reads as TGTGCCAGCAGCACTTACTACGAGCAGTACTTC. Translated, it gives CASSTYYEQYF.

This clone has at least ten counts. The CDR3 bases are TGTGCCAGCAGGGATGACTTCACTGAAGCTTTCTTT. Protein: CASRDDFTEAFF. The genes are TRBV2 and TRBJ1-1, with D hard to call. This CDR3 spans 12 amino acids. Germline values: CDR1 SNHLY, CDR2 FYNNEI. V lost 6 bases, J lost 4 bases, and 9 bases lay in between.

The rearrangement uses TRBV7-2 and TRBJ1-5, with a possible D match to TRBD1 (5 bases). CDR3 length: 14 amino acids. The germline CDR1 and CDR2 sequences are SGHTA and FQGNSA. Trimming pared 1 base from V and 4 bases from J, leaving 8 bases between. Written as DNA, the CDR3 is TGTGCCAGCAGCTTAGATACAGGTAATCAGCCCCAGCATTTT. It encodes CASSLDTGNQPQHF.

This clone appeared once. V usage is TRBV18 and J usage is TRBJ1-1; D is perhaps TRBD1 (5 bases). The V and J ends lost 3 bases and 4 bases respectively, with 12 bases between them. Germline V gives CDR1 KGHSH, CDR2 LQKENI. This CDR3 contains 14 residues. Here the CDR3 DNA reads TGTGCCAGCTCACCTTTCCAGGGTAGCACTGAAGCTTTCTTT. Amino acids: CASSPFQGSTEAFF.

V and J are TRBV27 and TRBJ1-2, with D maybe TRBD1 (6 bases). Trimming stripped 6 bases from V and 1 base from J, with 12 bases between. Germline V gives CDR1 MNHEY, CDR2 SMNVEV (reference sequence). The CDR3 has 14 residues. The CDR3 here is CASRGGLGNYGYTF. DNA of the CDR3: TGTGCCAGCAGGGGGGGGCTTGGTAACTATGGCTACACCTTC.

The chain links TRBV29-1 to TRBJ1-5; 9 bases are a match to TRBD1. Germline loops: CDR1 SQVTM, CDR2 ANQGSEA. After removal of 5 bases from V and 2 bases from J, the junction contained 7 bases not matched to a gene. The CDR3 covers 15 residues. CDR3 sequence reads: CSVSLQGAGNQPQHF. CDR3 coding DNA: TGCAGCGTTAGCCTACAGGGGGCAGGCAATCAGCCCCAGCATTTT.

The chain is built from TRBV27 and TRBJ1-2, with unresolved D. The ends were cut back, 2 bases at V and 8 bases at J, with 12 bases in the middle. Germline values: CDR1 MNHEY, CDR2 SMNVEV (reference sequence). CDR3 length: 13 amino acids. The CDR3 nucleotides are TGTGCCAGCAGTTTACGAGGGAATAGGGGCTACACCTTC. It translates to CASSLRGNRGYTF.

DNA for the CDR3: TGTGCCAGCAGCTCGGGACTAGCGGGCACAGATACGCAGTATTTT. It is translated as CASSSGLAGTDTQYF. V usage is TRBV7-9 and J usage is TRBJ2-3; 11 bases fit TRBD2. The J segment lost 1 base and the V segment lost 4 bases, leaving 1 base of the junction unmatched. The CDR3 runs 15 residues. CDR1 and CDR2 (germline): SEHNR, FQNEAQ (reference sequence).

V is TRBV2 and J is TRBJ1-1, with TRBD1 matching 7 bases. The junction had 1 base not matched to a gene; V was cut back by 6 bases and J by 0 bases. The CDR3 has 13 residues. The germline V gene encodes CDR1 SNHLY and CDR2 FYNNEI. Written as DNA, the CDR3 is TGTGCCAGCAGCAGGGGGGTGAACACTGAAGCTTTCTTT. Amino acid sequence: CASSRGVNTEAFF.

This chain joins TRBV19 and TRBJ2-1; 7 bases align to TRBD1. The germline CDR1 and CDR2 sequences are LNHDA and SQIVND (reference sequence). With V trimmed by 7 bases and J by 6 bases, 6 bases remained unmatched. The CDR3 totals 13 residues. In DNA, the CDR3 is TGTGCCAGTATAAGCAGACAGGGCAATGAGCAGTTCTTC. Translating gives CASISRQGNEQFF.

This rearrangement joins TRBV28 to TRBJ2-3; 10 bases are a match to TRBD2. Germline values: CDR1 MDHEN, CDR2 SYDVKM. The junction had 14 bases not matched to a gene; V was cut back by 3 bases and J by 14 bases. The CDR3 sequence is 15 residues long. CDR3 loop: CASSFEIAGGLSRYF. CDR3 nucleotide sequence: TGTGCCAGCAGTTTTGAAATAGCGGGGGGTCTGAGCCGGTATTTT.

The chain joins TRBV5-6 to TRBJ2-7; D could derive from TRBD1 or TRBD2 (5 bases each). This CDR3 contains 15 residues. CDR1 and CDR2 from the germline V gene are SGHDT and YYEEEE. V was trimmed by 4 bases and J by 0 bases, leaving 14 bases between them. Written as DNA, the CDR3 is TGTGCCAGCAGCCCCCCGGGACGAAGCTCCTACGAGCAGTACGTC. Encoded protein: CASSPPGRSSYEQYV.

DNA of the CDR3: TGCGCCAGCAGCTTGGATTGGGGGGGCACTGAAGCTTTCTTT. This translates into CASSLDWGGTEAFF. This chain connects TRBV5-1 to TRBJ1-1, with TRBD1 as a possible D gene (5 bases). Per germline, CDR1 SGHRS and CDR2 YFSETQ. The CDR3 is made up of 14 amino acids. V gave up 0 bases and J gave up 4 bases, with 10 bases separating them.

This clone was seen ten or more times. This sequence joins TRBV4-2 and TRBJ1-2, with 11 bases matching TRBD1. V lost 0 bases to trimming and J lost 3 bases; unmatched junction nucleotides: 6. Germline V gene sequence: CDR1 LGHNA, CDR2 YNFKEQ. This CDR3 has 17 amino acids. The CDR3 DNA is TGTGCCAGCAGCCAAGATTACGGGACAGGGGGGGACTATGGCTACACCTTC. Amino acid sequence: CASSQDYGTGGDYGYTF.

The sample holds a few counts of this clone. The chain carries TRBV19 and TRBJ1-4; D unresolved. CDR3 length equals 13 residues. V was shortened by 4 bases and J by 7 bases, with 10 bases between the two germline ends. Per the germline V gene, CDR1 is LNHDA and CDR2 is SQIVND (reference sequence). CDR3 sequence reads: CASSNSWGEKLFF. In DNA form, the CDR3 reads TGTGCCAGTAGTAACAGCTGGGGTGAAAAACTGTTTTTT. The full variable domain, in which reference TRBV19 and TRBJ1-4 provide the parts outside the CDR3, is DGGITQSPKYLFRKEGQNVTLSCEQNLNHDAMYWYRQDPGQGLRLIYYSQIVNDFQKGDIAEGYSVSREKKESFPLTVTSAQKNPTAFYLCASSNSWGEKLFFGSGTQLSVL.

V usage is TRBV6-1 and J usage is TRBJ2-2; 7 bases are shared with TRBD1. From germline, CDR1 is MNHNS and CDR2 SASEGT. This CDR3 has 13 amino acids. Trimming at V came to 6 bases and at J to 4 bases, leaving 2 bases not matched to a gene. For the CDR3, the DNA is TGTGCCAGCAGCAGGGGGATCACCGGGGAGCTGTTTTTT. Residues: CASSRGITGELFF.

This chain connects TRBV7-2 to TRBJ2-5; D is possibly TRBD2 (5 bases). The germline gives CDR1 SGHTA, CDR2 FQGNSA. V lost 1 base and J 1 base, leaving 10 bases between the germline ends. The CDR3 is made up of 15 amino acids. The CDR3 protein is CASSLVFGVQETQYF. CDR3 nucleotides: TGTGCCAGCAGCTTAGTGTTCGGGGTCCAAGAGACCCAGTACTTC.

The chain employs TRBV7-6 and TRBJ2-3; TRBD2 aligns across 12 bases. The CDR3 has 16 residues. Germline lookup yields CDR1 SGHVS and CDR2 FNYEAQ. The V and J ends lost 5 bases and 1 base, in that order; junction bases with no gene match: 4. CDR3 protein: CASSPRTSGGTDTQYF. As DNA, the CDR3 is TGTGCCAGCAGCCCTAGGACTAGCGGGGGCACAGATACGCAGTATTTT.

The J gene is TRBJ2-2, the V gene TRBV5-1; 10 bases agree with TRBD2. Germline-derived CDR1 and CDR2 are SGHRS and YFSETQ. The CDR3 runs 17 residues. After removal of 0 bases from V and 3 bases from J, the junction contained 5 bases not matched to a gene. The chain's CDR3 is CASSLAPGLADTGELFF. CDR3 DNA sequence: TGCGCCAGCAGCTTGGCCCCCGGACTAGCGGACACCGGGGAGCTGTTTTTT.

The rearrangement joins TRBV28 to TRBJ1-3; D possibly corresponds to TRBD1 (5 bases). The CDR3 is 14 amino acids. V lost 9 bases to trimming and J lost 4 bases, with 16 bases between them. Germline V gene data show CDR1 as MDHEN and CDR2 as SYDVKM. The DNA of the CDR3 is TGTGCCAGTAGAACAGGCGGCGAGGGAAACACCATATATTTT. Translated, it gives CASRTGGEGNTIYF.

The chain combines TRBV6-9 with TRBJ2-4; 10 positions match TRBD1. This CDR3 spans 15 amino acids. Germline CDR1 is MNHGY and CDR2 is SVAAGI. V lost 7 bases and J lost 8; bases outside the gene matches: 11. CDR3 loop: CASTQPTGGLDIQYF. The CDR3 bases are TGTGCCAGCACGCAACCGACAGGGGGCTTAGACATTCAGTACTTC.

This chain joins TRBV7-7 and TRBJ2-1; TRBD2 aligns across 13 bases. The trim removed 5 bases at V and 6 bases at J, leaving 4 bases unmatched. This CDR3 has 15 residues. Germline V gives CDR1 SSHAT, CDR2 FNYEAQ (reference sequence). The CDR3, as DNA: TGTGCCAGCAGCCGGACTAGCGGGGGTTCCAATGAGCAGTTCTTC. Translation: CASSRTSGGSNEQFF.

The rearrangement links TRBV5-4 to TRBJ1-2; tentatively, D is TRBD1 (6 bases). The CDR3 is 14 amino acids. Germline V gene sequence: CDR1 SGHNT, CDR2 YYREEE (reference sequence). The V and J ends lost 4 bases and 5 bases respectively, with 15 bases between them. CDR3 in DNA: TGTGCCAGCAGCCCCCCCAGGGGATCGTATGGCTACACCTTC. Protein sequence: CASSPPRGSYGYTF.

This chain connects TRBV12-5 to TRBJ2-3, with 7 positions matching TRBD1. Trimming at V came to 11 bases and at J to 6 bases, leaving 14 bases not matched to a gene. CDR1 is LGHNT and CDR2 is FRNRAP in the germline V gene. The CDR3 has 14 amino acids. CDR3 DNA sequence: TGTGCTTCGGGGAAGGGGGCGTTTGCCGATACGCAGTATTTT. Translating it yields CASGKGAFADTQYF.

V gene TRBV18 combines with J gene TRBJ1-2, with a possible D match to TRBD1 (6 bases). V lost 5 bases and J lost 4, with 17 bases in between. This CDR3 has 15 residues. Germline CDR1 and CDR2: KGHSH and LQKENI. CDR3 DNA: TGTGCCAGCTCATCCGACAGGCGGTTTGGCTATGGCTACACCTTC. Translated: CASSSDRRFGYGYTF.

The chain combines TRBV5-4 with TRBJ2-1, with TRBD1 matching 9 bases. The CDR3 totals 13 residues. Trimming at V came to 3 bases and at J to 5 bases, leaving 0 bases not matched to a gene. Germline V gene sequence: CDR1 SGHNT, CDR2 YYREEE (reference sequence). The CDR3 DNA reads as TGTGCCAGCAGCTGGGACAGGGACAATGAGCAGTTCTTC. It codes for CASSWDRDNEQFF.

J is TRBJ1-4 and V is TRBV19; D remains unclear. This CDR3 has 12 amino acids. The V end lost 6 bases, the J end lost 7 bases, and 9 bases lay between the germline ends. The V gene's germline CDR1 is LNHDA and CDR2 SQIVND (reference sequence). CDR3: CASRDLGEKLFF. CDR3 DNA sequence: TGTGCCAGTAGGGATTTGGGTGAAAAACTGTTTTTT. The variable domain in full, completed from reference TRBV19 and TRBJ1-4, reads DGGITQSPKYLFRKEGQNVTLSCEQNLNHDAMYWYRQDPGQGLRLIYYSQIVNDFQKGDIAEGYSVSREKKESFPLTVTSAQKNPTAFYLCASRDLGEKLFFGSGTQLSVL.

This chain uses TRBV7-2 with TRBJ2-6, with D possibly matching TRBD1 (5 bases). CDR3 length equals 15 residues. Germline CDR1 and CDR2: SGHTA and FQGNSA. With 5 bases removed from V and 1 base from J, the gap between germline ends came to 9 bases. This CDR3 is CASSRTRSGANVLTF. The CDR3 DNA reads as TGTGCCAGCAGCCGGACACGGTCTGGGGCCAACGTCCTGACTTTC.